The 2 T cell receptor beta chains reported below all come from one sample, sequenced in a study of blood T cell repertoires in COVID-19. Libraries were prepared by immunoSEQ multiplex PCR; TCRdb keeps only in-frame clonotypes and omits some of them. The sample lists over 250,000 clones, around four fifths occurring once. What was sequenced was peripheral blood. The receptors come from a woman aged 45-60 years who had recovered from COVID-19.

This clone is a singleton in its sample. This chain connects TRBV7-2 to TRBJ2-5; D ambiguous. V lost 0 bases to trimming and J lost 5 bases, with 13 bases between them. The CDR3 loop spans 15 amino acids. Germline CDR1 SGHTA, CDR2 FQGNSA. CDR3 region: CASSLAYTDRETQYF. The CDR3 region has the DNA TGTGCCAGCAGCTTAGCGTATACAGACCGGGAGACCCAGTACTTC.

In its sample, this clone was seen once. The chain uses TRBV20-1 and TRBJ2-5; the match to TRBD2 covers 10 bases. Germline CDR1 DFQATT, CDR2 SNEGSKA (reference sequence). V dropped 6 bases and J dropped 4; count of bases not matched to a gene: 11. This CDR3 is built from 15 residues. CDR3 sequence: CSASRRSGRGETQYF. The CDR3 DNA sequence: TGCAGTGCCAGTCGAAGGAGCGGGAGGGGAGAGACCCAGTACTTC.